The sequence of this TCR beta chain was determined in a study of technical replicates of blood from a handful of donors. Sequenced by immunoSEQ multiplex PCR; TCRdb stores in-frame clones only, minus some. Of 70,000 to 80,000 clones detected, roughly 89% appear once; the ten largest clones hold under 0.4%. The count of this clone is one. Deletions cut 2 bases from V and 1 base from J, with 11 bases between. The CDR3 runs to 15 residues. Germline assignment: CDR1 SGDLS and CDR2 YYNGEE. The chain joins TRBV9 to TRBJ2-3; tentative D call: TRBD1 (6 bases). Sequencing used T cells isolated from PBMCs. The source of this sequence is a human donor in good health. Some clones in this sample may be carry-over from other donors' samples. Here the CDR3 reads CASSVWAGGTDTQYF. The CDR3 bases are TGTGCCAGCAGCGTTTGGGCAGGGGGCACAGATACGCAGTATTTT. The full variable domain, completed using reference TRBV9 and TRBJ2-3, is DSGVTQTPKHLITATGQRVTLRCSPRSGDLSVYWYQQSLDQGLQFLIQYYNGEERAKGNILERFSAQQFPDLHSELNLSSLELGDSALYFCASSVWAGGTDTQYFGPGTRLTVL.